Listed here are 3 T cell receptor beta chains from one sample, sequenced in a study of cytomegalovirus exposure and HLA in healthy donors. Produced via immunoSEQ multiplex PCR; TCRdb's table is partial and in-frame only. The sample holds tens of thousands of clones, 84% seen once. Sequencing was carried out using PBMCs. The receptors here all came from a woman in her late teens or twenties in good health and CMV-seropositive.

The gene calls are TRBV9 and TRBJ1-5; a possible D gene is TRBD1 (5 bases). There are 13 residues in the CDR3. The germline V gene has CDR1 SGDLS and CDR2 YYNGEE. The V and J ends lost 4 bases and 5 bases respectively, with 10 bases between them. As DNA, the CDR3 is TGTGCCAGCAGCTCCCAGGGATATCAGCCCCAGCATTTT. This translates into CASSSQGYQPQHF.

The rearrangement uses TRBV4-1 and TRBJ1-2, with D possibly being TRBD1 (5 bases). V was clipped by 1 base and J by 5 bases, with 14 bases between them. The CDR3 covers 15 residues. The germline gives CDR1 MGHRA, CDR2 YSYEKL. CDR3 sequence reads: CASSQGQGTFYGYTF. The CDR3 coding sequence is TGCGCCAGCAGCCAAGGGCAGGGAACCTTTTATGGCTACACCTTC.

The J gene is TRBJ2-3, the V gene TRBV4-2; a weak D match, TRBD1 (5 bases). The CDR3 is made up of 15 amino acids. CDR1 and CDR2 (germline): LGHNA, YNFKEQ. V was cut by 1 base and J by 5 bases, with 13 bases left in between. The CDR3 DNA reads TGTGCCAGCAGCCAAGGGGCCCAGGGTGGAGATACGCAGTATTTT. This codes for CASSQGAQGGDTQYF.